A single sample is the source of the 25 T cell receptor beta chains below, sequenced in a study of blood T cell repertoires in COVID-19. Sequencing used immunoSEQ multiplex PCR; TCRdb keeps in-frame clones, though not all of them. Among about 250,000 clones listed, around 87% were seen once. Sequencing used peripheral blood. The receptor source for this set is a woman aged 55-75 years with COVID-19, enrolled during active disease.

The chain joins TRBV6-2 or TRBV6-3 to TRBJ1-6, with TRBD1 matching over 9 bases. The V segment lost 10 bases and the J segment 9 bases; nucleotides outside the gene matches: 16. The CDR3 consists of 16 residues. Germline V CDR1 and CDR2: MNHEY, SVGEGT. In DNA form, the CDR3 reads TGTGCCACCACCCCTCGCCTCGACAGGGGGGTTTCACCCCTCCACTTT. Amino acids: CATTPRLDRGVSPLHF.

The V call is TRBV14, the J call TRBJ1-3; tentative D call: TRBD1 (6 bases). V was pared by 3 bases and J by 0 bases, with 12 bases between. The CDR3 covers 16 residues. Germline-derived CDR1 and CDR2 are SGHDN and FVKESK. The CDR3 here is CASSQQQGFSGNTIYF. Written as DNA, the CDR3 is TGTGCCAGCAGCCAGCAACAGGGATTCTCTGGAAACACCATATATTTT.

The chain links TRBV10-2 to TRBJ1-5; D uncertain. The V gene's germline CDR1 is WSHSY and CDR2 SAAADI. V lost 2 bases to trimming and J lost 2 bases, with 7 bases between them. The CDR3 consists of 14 residues. CDR3 amino acids: CASSEAVGNQPQHF. DNA for the CDR3: TGCGCCAGCAGTGAGGCGGTTGGCAATCAGCCCCAGCATTTT.

This clone was seen a handful of times. The chain recombines TRBV27 with TRBJ2-1, with 8 bases lining up with TRBD2. Germline values: CDR1 MNHEY, CDR2 SMNVEV (reference sequence). The CDR3 totals 16 residues. V lost 4 bases to trimming and J lost 0 bases; unmatched junction nucleotides: 5. The CDR3 DNA reads TGTGCCAGCAGTTCCCAGCGGGGGAGCTCCTACAATGAGCAGTTCTTC. It encodes CASSSQRGSSYNEQFF.

The V and J genes are TRBV19 and TRBJ1-2; 7 bases align to TRBD1. CDR3 size: 15 residues. Germline-derived CDR1 and CDR2 are LNHDA and SQIVND (reference sequence). After removal of 4 bases from V and 4 bases from J, the junction contained 9 bases not matched to a gene. CDR3 nucleotide sequence: TGTGCCAGTAGTAAGGGGACAGAGGTTTCCTATGGCTACACCTTC. Encoded protein: CASSKGTEVSYGYTF.

This chain joins TRBV6-5 and TRBJ1-1; possibly TRBD1 for D (5 bases). V was cut by 6 bases and J by 5 bases, with 13 bases left in between. CDR1 is MNHEY and CDR2 is SVGAGI in the germline V gene. This CDR3 has 13 residues. The CDR3: CASSLGGRTEAFF. CDR3 in DNA: TGTGCCAGCAGCTTGGGGGGGAGGACTGAAGCTTTCTTT.

The chain joins TRBV30 to TRBJ2-6; D gene unclear. The CDR3 consists of 13 residues. CDR1 is GTSNPN, CDR2 SVGIG, per germline (reference sequence). Trimming pared 4 bases from V and 1 base from J, leaving 5 bases between. The CDR3: CAWTLSGANVLTF. The CDR3 coding sequence is TGTGCCTGGACACTTTCTGGGGCCAACGTCCTGACTTTC.

The CDR3 loop reads CASSFRGDLNQPQHF. The CDR3 DNA reads TGTGCCAGCAGCTTCCGCGGGGACCTTAATCAGCCCCAGCATTTT. J is TRBJ1-5 and V is TRBV7-2, with D possibly matching TRBD1 (5 bases). In germline, CDR1 is SGHTA, CDR2 FQGNSA. This CDR3 has 15 residues. Trimming took off 3 bases at V and 4 bases at J, with 13 bases between the two ends.

The V gene is TRBV29-1, the J gene TRBJ1-1; 9 bases are a match to TRBD1. J lost 3 bases, V lost 7 bases, and 6 bases had no gene match. The CDR3 has 13 amino acids. In germline, CDR1 is SQVTM, CDR2 ANQGSEA. CDR3 region: CSGVTGGDTEAFF. For the CDR3, the DNA is TGCAGCGGGGTGACAGGGGGGGACACTGAAGCTTTCTTT.

V gene TRBV7-9 combines with J gene TRBJ2-7, with a tentative D call TRBD1 (6 bases). The CDR3 is 15 residues long. The V end was cut by 2 bases, the J end by 0 bases, with 11 bases between. CDR1 and CDR2 from the germline V gene are SEHNR and FQNEAQ (reference sequence). CDR3 protein: CASSLYPGDSYEQYF. In DNA, the CDR3 is TGTGCCAGCAGCTTATACCCAGGGGACTCCTACGAGCAGTACTTC.

The rearrangement joins TRBV7-9 to TRBJ2-7; a possible D gene is TRBD1 (6 bases). Germline CDR1 SEHNR, CDR2 FQNEAQ (reference sequence). The CDR3 consists of 16 residues. Trimming stripped 2 bases from V and 2 bases from J, with 16 bases between. CDR3 region: CASSLIQGPETYEQYF. The DNA of the CDR3 is TGTGCCAGCAGCTTAATTCAGGGGCCTGAAACCTACGAGCAGTACTTC.

The rearrangement links TRBV6-2 or TRBV6-3 to TRBJ2-3, with 10 nucleotides matching TRBD2. V lost 4 bases to trimming and J lost 4 bases; unmatched junction nucleotides: 5. CDR1 MNHEY and CDR2 SVGEGT come from the germline V gene. The CDR3 covers 15 residues. Here the CDR3 DNA reads TGTGCCAGCAGTTTAATAGCGGGGGGCCCAGATACGCAGTATTTT. Amino acid sequence: CASSLIAGGPDTQYF.

The chain combines TRBV7-9 with TRBJ2-1; perhaps TRBD1 as D (5 bases). CDR3 length equals 12 residues. The germline CDR1 and CDR2 sequences are SEHNR and FQNEAQ (reference sequence). With 5 bases removed from V and 8 bases from J, the gap between germline ends came to 10 bases. The CDR3 bases are TGTGCCAGCAGCGGAACAGGATATGAGCAGTTCTTC. As protein: CASSGTGYEQFF.

The chain combines TRBV27 with TRBJ2-2; TRBD1 is a possible D gene (8 bases). The germline V gene has CDR1 MNHEY and CDR2 SMNVEV (reference sequence). V shed 6 bases and J shed 6 bases, with 11 bases lying between them. This CDR3 has 13 residues. The CDR3 loop is CASRQGGSGELFF. The CDR3 nucleotides are TGTGCCAGCAGACAGGGGGGGTCCGGGGAGCTGTTTTTT.

The chain recombines TRBV6-5 with TRBJ1-1; tentatively, D is TRBD1 (6 bases). CDR1 and CDR2 from the germline V gene are MNHEY and SVGAGI. The CDR3 has 14 residues. The V gene lost 8 bases and the J gene lost 3 bases, with 16 bases spanning the gap. CDR3 residues: CASLTGWLDTEAFF. The CDR3 nucleotides are TGTGCCAGCCTAACAGGGTGGTTGGACACTGAAGCTTTCTTT.

The V and J genes are TRBV3-1 (or the pseudogene TRBV3-2) and TRBJ2-1; D gene ambiguous. Germline loops: CDR1 LGHDT, CDR2 YNNKEL (reference sequence). V was shortened by 2 bases and J by 4 bases, with 9 bases between the two germline ends. This CDR3 spans 14 amino acids. CDR3 sequence: CASSQSSQYNEQFF. CDR3 in DNA: TGTGCCAGCAGCCAATCCAGTCAGTACAATGAGCAGTTCTTC.

The genes are TRBV5-1 and TRBJ2-5; the D is unclear. CDR3 length equals 14 residues. Germline values: CDR1 SGHRS, CDR2 YFSETQ. Deletions cut 1 base from V and 3 bases from J, with 10 bases between. CDR3 sequence reads: CASSLLAAEETQYF. CDR3 nucleotides: TGCGCCAGCAGCTTGTTAGCAGCCGAAGAGACCCAGTACTTC.

This rearrangement joins TRBV7-3 to TRBJ1-1, with 7 bases identical to TRBD1. The J segment lost 8 bases and the V segment lost 2 bases, leaving 11 bases of the junction unmatched. The CDR3 contains 15 residues. Germline V gives CDR1 SGHTA, CDR2 FQGTGA. The CDR3 DNA reads TGTGCCAGCAGCTTAGAACCCGGACAGGTCTCCGAAGCTTTCTTT. Its protein is CASSLEPGQVSEAFF.

On this clone: A read error may produce the germline difference seen at one junction end. This chain uses TRBV5-6 with TRBJ2-7, with TRBD1 identical over 7 bases. Germline CDR1 SGHDT, CDR2 YYEEEE. The CDR3 totals 12 residues. The chain's CDR3 is CASSLFGGQAIF. CDR3 nucleotide sequence: TGTGCCAGCAGCTTGTTTGGAGGACAGGCGATCTTC.

The chain joins TRBV19 to TRBJ1-3; D not certain. This CDR3 is built from 14 residues. CDR1 and CDR2 from the germline V gene are LNHDA and SQIVND (reference sequence). Trimming shortened V by 7 bases and J by 1 base, and 11 bases separated the two germline ends. The CDR3 coding sequence is TGTGCCAGTACCCCCAGGACTTCTGGAAACACCATATATTTT. Its protein is CASTPRTSGNTIYF.

This chain connects TRBV6-6 to TRBJ1-1; a weak D match, TRBD1 (5 bases). From germline, CDR1 is MNHNY and CDR2 SVGAGI (reference sequence). V was pared by 0 bases and J by 3 bases, with 8 bases between. This CDR3 has 14 residues. The CDR3 region is CASSYSRGYTEAFF. CDR3 sequence (DNA): TGTGCCAGCAGTTACTCTAGGGGTTACACTGAAGCTTTCTTT.

This sequence joins TRBV19 and TRBJ1-6; D remains unclear. V lost 1 base and J 0 bases, leaving 4 bases between the germline ends. Germline assignment: CDR1 LNHDA and CDR2 SQIVND (reference sequence). The CDR3 is 15 residues long. Here the CDR3 reads CASSIASSYNSPLHF. In DNA, the CDR3 is TGTGCCAGTAGTATAGCCAGCTCCTATAATTCACCCCTCCACTTT. The variable domain in full, completed from reference TRBV19 and TRBJ1-6, reads DGGITQSPKYLFRKEGQNVTLSCEQNLNHDAMYWYRQDPGQGLRLIYYSQIVNDFQKGDIAEGYSVSREKKESFPLTVTSAQKNPTAFYLCASSIASSYNSPLHFGNGTRLTVT.

The genes are TRBV27 and TRBJ1-4, with 7 bases identical to TRBD1. CDR3 length: 15 amino acids. CDR1 MNHEY and CDR2 SMNVEV come from the germline V gene (reference sequence). Trimming cost V 5 bases and J 5 bases; bases outside gene matches: 8. The CDR3 nucleotides read TGTGCCAGCAGTCCAACAGGGGCCCTAAATGAAAAACTGTTTTTT. Amino acid sequence: CASSPTGALNEKLFF.

CDR3 sequence (DNA): TGTGCCAGCAGTAAAACAGGGGAGAGGTCGGAGACCCAGTACTTC. This translates into CASSKTGERSETQYF. The genes are TRBV27 and TRBJ2-5, with 7 nucleotides matching TRBD1. The CDR3 is 15 residues long. From germline, CDR1 is MNHEY and CDR2 SMNVEV (reference sequence). V lost 5 bases, J lost 5 bases, and 11 bases stayed unmatched.

V usage is TRBV11-2 and J usage is TRBJ1-2; D call uncertain. The CDR3 contains 11 residues. In germline, CDR1 is SGHAT, CDR2 FQNNGV. Deletions cut 3 bases from V and 8 bases from J, with 7 bases between. CDR3 nucleotides: TGTGCCAGCAGCTTCGCGGGCGGCTACACCTTC. Translation: CASSFAGGYTF.